Listed below are T cell receptor beta chains from one sample, sequenced in a study of cytomegalovirus exposure and HLA in healthy donors. Method: immunoSEQ multiplex PCR; TCRdb's copy keeps in-frame clones and lacks some. The profile shows tens of thousands of clones, 65% to 85% of them singletons. Sample: PBMCs. These TCRs come from a girl aged 2-10 years in good health and CMV-seropositive. CDR3s include the opening cysteine and the closing phenylalanine or tryptophan.

j_call v_call cdr3_aa
TRBJ1-1 TRBV2 CASARDSDTEAFF
TRBJ1-2 TRBV30 CAWSGAGGYTF
TRBJ2-7 TRBV13 CASSSPGGEGEQYF
TRBJ2-6 TRBV28 CASSLQSGANVLTF
TRBJ2-7 TRBV5-8 CANPTPGQGHEQYF
TRBJ2-7 TRBV18 CASSPSGTGTYEQYF
TRBJ2-7 TRBV5-1 CASSPYDRGYEQYF
TRBJ2-7 TRBV27 CASSLVAGGGEQYF
TRBJ1-1 TRBV30 CAWSTGESAFF
TRBJ1-2 TRBV5-8 CASSSPGQGARNYGYTF
TRBJ1-4 TRBV2 CASSDAWTDNEKLFF
TRBJ1-3 TRBV27 CASSGTGRLSGNTIYF
TRBJ2-3 TRBV6-5 CASTDREVGTQYF
TRBJ2-7 TRBV27 CASSLLGAEQYF
TRBJ1-2 TRBV28 CASSLGDRGYGYTF
TRBJ1-2 TRBV28 CASSFGQGAQSAGGYTF
TRBJ2-1 TRBV9 CASSLNSGKDYNEQFF
TRBJ1-2 TRBV2 CASLFEAGGSDGYTF
TRBJ2-1 TRBV7-3 CASSLGAPGLTYNEQFF
TRBJ2-3 TRBV6-5 CASSQTADTQYF
TRBJ1-1 TRBV5-1 CASSVQGVPNTEAFF
TRBJ2-7 TRBV28 CASSLGLAGVLSYEQYF
TRBJ2-3 TRBV11-3 CASSLGTSGIDTQYF
TRBJ2-7 TRBV10-3 CAIRSAAGPNLQYF
TRBJ1-1 TRBV19 CASSDRRNTEAFF
TRBJ2-7 TRBV11-1 CASSLRLAGHEQYF
TRBJ2-5 TRBV6-5 CASSSGGETQYF
TRBJ1-1 TRBV5-4 CASSLGRTEAFF